The following is a TCR beta chain sequence with its context. The antigen remains unidentified. The CDR3 end is not reached by the read, which stops 3 residues before it; the germline J gene fills it in. This sample was included in a study of T cells in women clearing cervical HPV infection. immunoSEQ multiplex PCR used an average of around 1,200 ng genomic DNA. TCRdb's copy holds only in-frame clones and misses some; the assay was immunoSEQ multiplex PCR. This sample contains fewer than 40,000 clones. Whole-study findings and limits: Richness differences could reflect unmeasured T-cell content per sample. CIN3+ cases had significantly higher TCR richness than controls; evenness did not differ.

Trimming removed 1 base from V and 1 base from J, with 12 bases in between. The CDR3 length is 15 residues. Germline assignment: CDR1 SGHRS and CDR2 YFSETQ. This clonotype originated in a woman aged 18-70 years with a cervical HPV16 infection that either progressed to CIN3+ or cleared (not recorded which). The gene calls are TRBV5-1 and TRBJ2-7; D assignment may be TRBD1 or TRBD2 (6 bases each). Sample: blood buffy coat. The chain's CDR3 is CASSLQWRGSYEQYF. Incomplete CDR3 DNA: TGCGCCAGCAGCTTGCAGTGGAGGGGGTCCTACGAG.